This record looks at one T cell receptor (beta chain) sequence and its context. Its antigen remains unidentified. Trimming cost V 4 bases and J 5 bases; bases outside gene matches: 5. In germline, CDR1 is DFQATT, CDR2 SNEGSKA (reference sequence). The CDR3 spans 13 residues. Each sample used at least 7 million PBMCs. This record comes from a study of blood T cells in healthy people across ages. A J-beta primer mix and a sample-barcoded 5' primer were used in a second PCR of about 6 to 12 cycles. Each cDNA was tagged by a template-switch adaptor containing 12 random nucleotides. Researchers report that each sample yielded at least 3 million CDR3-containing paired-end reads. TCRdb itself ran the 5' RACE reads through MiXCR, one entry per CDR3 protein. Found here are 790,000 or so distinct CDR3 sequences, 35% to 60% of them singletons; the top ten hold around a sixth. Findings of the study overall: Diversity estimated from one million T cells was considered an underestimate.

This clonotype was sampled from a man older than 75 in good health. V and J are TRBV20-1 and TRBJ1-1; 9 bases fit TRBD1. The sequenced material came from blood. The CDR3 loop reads CSANRDRVTEAFF. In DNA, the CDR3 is TGCAGTGCTAACCGGGACAGGGTTACTGAAGCTTTCTTT.